A selection of T cell receptor beta chains follows, all from one sample in a study of T cell changes during pregnancy in multiple sclerosis. Here immunoSEQ multiplex PCR was the method, and the copy in TCRdb shows in-frame clones only, minus some. The repertoire has about 100,000 clones, approximately 90% of them found once; the top ten carry less than 2%. This material consisted of peripheral blood, taken after pregnancy. Source of these receptors: a female donor with multiple sclerosis, enrolled in a pregnancy study. Each CDR3 is given with its conserved first and last residue. The D gene is left open where the match is weak. Clone size appears in some rows only: once, few, many, or a class for an expanded clone.

NA,TRBV6-1,TRBJ2-5,NA,TGTGCCAGCAGTGCTCCGGAGACCCAGTACTTC,CASSAPETQYF
TRBD1,TRBV11-1,TRBJ1-3,NA,TGTGCCAGCAGTGTCGACAGGGGCTCTGGAAACACCATATATTTT,CASSVDRGSGNTIYF
NA,TRBV5-1,TRBJ2-2,NA,TGCGCCAGCAGCTTAAGTGCTCTTCGGGTCCCCGGGGAGCTGTTTTTT,CASSLSALRVPGELFF
NA,TRBV6-5,TRBJ2-1,NA,TGTGCCAGCAGTCTGGGACTTTGGAATGAGCAGTTCTTC,CASSLGLWNEQFF
TRBD2,TRBV4-1,TRBJ2-3,NA,TGCGCCAGCAGGGTAGCGGGAGGAACAGATACGCAGTATTTT,CASRVAGGTDTQYF
TRBD1,TRBV27,TRBJ1-2,NA,TGTGCCAGCAGTTTAATTGGGACAGGGGAAGGCTACACCTTC,CASSLIGTGEGYTF
NA,TRBV6-1,TRBJ1-6,NA,TGTGCCAGCAGCGTCACAGGGCAGGGGAATTCACCCCTCCACTTT,CASSVTGQGNSPLHF
NA,TRBV9,TRBJ1-1,NA,TGTGCCAGCAGCGCCCAGGGAACTGAAGCTTTCTTT,CASSAQGTEAFF
NA,TRBV6-5,TRBJ1-1,NA,TGTGCCAGCAAGGGGATGCTGAATACTGAAGCTTTCTTT,CASKGMLNTEAFF
TRBD2,TRBV2,TRBJ2-1,NA,TGTGCCAGCAGTGAATTGGGACTAGCGGGAGTACATTTCAATGAGCAGTTCTTC,CASSELGLAGVHFNEQFF
TRBD1,TRBV18,TRBJ1-6,NA,TGTGCCAGCTCGCTTCAACCGGGACAGAACAGGGTGGCCCTCCACTTT,CASSLQPGQNRVALHF
TRBD1,TRBV5-1,TRBJ2-7,few,TGCGCCAGCAGCTCGGGCGACAGGGCTACCTACGAGCAGTACTTC,CASSSGDRATYEQYF
NA,TRBV5-1,TRBJ1-3,NA,TGCGCCAGCAGCTTCAGTTCGGGGTCTGGAAACACCATATATTTT,CASSFSSGSGNTIYF
NA,TRBV5-1,TRBJ1-6,NA,TGCGCCAGCAGCTTGGGAGGCGGCTCCTATAATTCACCCCTCCACTTT,CASSLGGGSYNSPLHF
TRBD1,TRBV29-1,TRBJ2-7,few,TGCAGCGTCGAAAACCGGGACAGGGAATTAGAGCAGTACTTC,CSVENRDRELEQYF
TRBD2,TRBV25-1,TRBJ2-6,NA,TGTGCCAGCAGTGAAGTAGCGGGGGTCGGGGCCAACGTCCTGACTTTC,CASSEVAGVGANVLTF
TRBD1,TRBV7-3,TRBJ1-1,few,TGTGCCAGCAGCGCATTTGACGGACAGGCTGAAGCTTTCTTT,CASSAFDGQAEAFF
TRBD1,TRBV19,TRBJ1-2,NA,TGTGCCAGTATTGAGGGACAGGGAAGACCTAACTATGGCTACACCTTC,CASIEGQGRPNYGYTF
TRBD2,TRBV7-2,TRBJ2-1,NA,TGTGCCAGCAGCTTAGGGACTAGCGGGTTACCCTACAATGAGCAGTTCTTC,CASSLGTSGLPYNEQFF
NA,TRBV4-3,TRBJ1-6,NA,TGCGCCAGCAGCCAAGATCTAGTTAACTCCTATAATTCACCCCTCCACTTT,CASSQDLVNSYNSPLHF
NA,TRBV18,TRBJ2-5,NA,TGTGCCAGCTCACCAGCGATAGGGGTAGGAGAGACCCAGTACTTC,CASSPAIGVGETQYF
NA,TRBV28,TRBJ2-3,NA,TGTGCCAGCATTGGCAGGTTTCTCACAGATACGCAGTATTTT,CASIGRFLTDTQYF
TRBD1,TRBV7-2,TRBJ1-2,NA,TGTGCCAGCAGCTTACAAAGAGGGGGCGGCTACACCTTC,CASSLQRGGGYTF
NA,TRBV7-2,TRBJ2-7,NA,TGTGCCAGCAGCTTGCGGGACTCTAGCTCCTACGAGCAGTACTTC,CASSLRDSSSYEQYF
NA,TRBV19,TRBJ2-2,once,TGTGCCAGTAGTACCACAGGGAACGCGAACACCGGGGAGCTGTTTTTT,CASSTTGNANTGELFF
TRBD1,TRBV5-1,TRBJ1-1,NA,TGCGCCAGCAGCTTTCGGTCAGGGGGGATCAACACTGAAGCTTTCTTT,CASSFRSGGINTEAFF
NA,TRBV27,TRBJ2-5,NA,TGTGCCAGCGGCAGGGTTGGACAAGAGACCCAGTACTTC,CASGRVGQETQYF
NA,TRBV6-5,TRBJ1-2,NA,TGTGCCAGCACCCCCTGGGGCGGCAACTATGGCTACACCTTC,CASTPWGGNYGYTF
NA,TRBV12-5,TRBJ1-3,once,TGTGCTAGTGGTTTGGTACCGGGGGCTGGAAACACCATATATTTT,CASGLVPGAGNTIYF
TRBD2,TRBV10-3,TRBJ2-3,NA,TGTGCCATCAGTGAGATAAATAGCGGGGAAGACACAGATACGCAGTATTTT,CAISEINSGEDTDTQYF
TRBD1,TRBV19,TRBJ2-1,NA,TGTGCCAGTAGTATAGCAGGGGGACGTGAGCAGTTCTTC,CASSIAGGREQFF
TRBD1,TRBV5-1,TRBJ2-7,NA,TGCGCCAGCACCCTTAGACAGGGGACCTACGAGCAGTACTTC,CASTLRQGTYEQYF
TRBD2,TRBV5-1,TRBJ2-1,NA,TGCGCCAGCAGCTTGGCTAGCGGGGGGGCAATAAATGAGCAGTTCTTC,CASSLASGGAINEQFF
NA,TRBV18,TRBJ2-2,NA,TGTGCCAGCTCACCCCTTTACGGGGGGCGGAACACCGGGGAGCTGTTTTTT,CASSPLYGGRNTGELFF
NA,TRBV5-1,TRBJ1-4,NA,TGCGCCAGCAGCCAACAGGGTACTGAAAAACTGTTTTTT,CASSQQGTEKLFF
NA,TRBV9,TRBJ2-2,once,TGTGCCAGCAGCGTACCCGCGGAAAACACCGGGGAGCTGTTTTTT,CASSVPAENTGELFF
NA,TRBV18,TRBJ2-1,NA,TGTGCCAGCTCACCTAGCGCGAGCTCCTACAATGAGCAGTTCTTC,CASSPSASSYNEQFF
NA,TRBV6-6,TRBJ2-7,NA,TGTGCCAGCAGTTATAAAGGACAGATACTTTACGAGCAGTACTTC,CASSYKGQILYEQYF
NA,TRBV27,TRBJ2-7,NA,TGTGCCAGCAGTTTATATGGGGACTCAACAGAGCAGTACTTC,CASSLYGDSTEQYF
TRBD2,TRBV15,TRBJ2-1,NA,TGTGCCACCAGCAGAGTAGCGGGGTCCGGGGATGAGCAGTTCTTC,CATSRVAGSGDEQFF
TRBD2,TRBV10-3,TRBJ2-2,NA,TGTGCCATCAGGGAGCGGGGAGGTCCCGGGGAGCTGTTTTTT,CAIRERGGPGELFF
NA,TRBV7-2,TRBJ1-5,NA,TGTGCCAGCAGCATTACAGGGTACGGCAATCAGCCCCAGCATTTT,CASSITGYGNQPQHF
TRBD1,TRBV7-3,TRBJ1-2,NA,TGTGCCAGCAGCGCCACAGGGGGCAACTATGGCTACACCTTC,CASSATGGNYGYTF
TRBD1,TRBV28,TRBJ2-7,NA,TGTGCCAGCACGGGACAGGGGGGGACCTACGAGCAGTACTTC,CASTGQGGTYEQYF
TRBD2,TRBV19,TRBJ2-7,NA,TGTGCCAGTAGTATAGAAGGCGGGGGAACCTACGAGCAGTACTTC,CASSIEGGGTYEQYF
TRBD1,TRBV9,TRBJ2-3,NA,TGTGCCAGCAGCGCCGGGGACAGGATCACAGATACGCAGTATTTT,CASSAGDRITDTQYF
TRBD2,TRBV6-1,TRBJ2-7,NA,TGTGCCGCAGCGGGGGGAGGCTACGAGCAGTACTTC,CAAAGGGYEQYF
NA,TRBV5-1,TRBJ1-5,NA,TGCGCCAGCACAGAGAGCTTGCCCCAGGGGCGAAGCAATCAGCCCCAGCATTTT,CASTESLPQGRSNQPQHF
TRBD2,TRBV2,TRBJ2-2,NA,TGTGCCAGCAGTTCCGGGACTAGCTTGAGGACCGGGGAGCTGTTTTTT,CASSSGTSLRTGELFF
NA,TRBV4-3,TRBJ2-3,NA,TGCGCCAGCAGCCAAGATGATTTGGCTAGTCCCACAGATACGCAGTATTTT,CASSQDDLASPTDTQYF
TRBD2,TRBV7-9,TRBJ2-7,NA,TGTGCCAGCAGCTTTGGAGGGAGGGGCTCCTACGAGCAGTACTTC,CASSFGGRGSYEQYF
TRBD1,TRBV6-1,TRBJ1-1,NA,TGTGCCAGCAGTGAGAAGCCGGGACAGCACACTGAAGCTTTCTTT,CASSEKPGQHTEAFF
TRBD1,TRBV2,TRBJ1-2,NA,TGTGCCAGCAGAGACTACAGGGGGAAAGGGGGCTACACCTTC,CASRDYRGKGGYTF
NA,TRBV28,TRBJ2-7,NA,TGTGCCAGCAGTATCCTTGGACAACTCTCCTACGAGCAGTACTTC,CASSILGQLSYEQYF
NA,TRBV9,TRBJ1-6,NA,TGTGCCAGCAGCAAAGGTTGGGCCTCCTATAATTCACCCCTCCACTTT,CASSKGWASYNSPLHF
TRBD1,TRBV12-5,TRBJ2-2,NA,TGTGCTAGTGGTTTGGGGGACAGGGACACCGGGGAGCTGTTTTTT,CASGLGDRDTGELFF
NA,TRBV9,TRBJ2-7,NA,TGTGCCAGCAGCCCCTGGGGAGCGGGCCACTACGAGCAGTACTTC,CASSPWGAGHYEQYF
NA,TRBV6-6,TRBJ2-1,once,TGTGCCAGCAGTACTGTCGATGAGCAGTTCTTC,CASSTVDEQFF
NA,TRBV15,TRBJ2-7,NA,TGTGCCACCAGCAGAGATAGGAGGGGCTACGAGCAGTACTTC,CATSRDRRGYEQYF